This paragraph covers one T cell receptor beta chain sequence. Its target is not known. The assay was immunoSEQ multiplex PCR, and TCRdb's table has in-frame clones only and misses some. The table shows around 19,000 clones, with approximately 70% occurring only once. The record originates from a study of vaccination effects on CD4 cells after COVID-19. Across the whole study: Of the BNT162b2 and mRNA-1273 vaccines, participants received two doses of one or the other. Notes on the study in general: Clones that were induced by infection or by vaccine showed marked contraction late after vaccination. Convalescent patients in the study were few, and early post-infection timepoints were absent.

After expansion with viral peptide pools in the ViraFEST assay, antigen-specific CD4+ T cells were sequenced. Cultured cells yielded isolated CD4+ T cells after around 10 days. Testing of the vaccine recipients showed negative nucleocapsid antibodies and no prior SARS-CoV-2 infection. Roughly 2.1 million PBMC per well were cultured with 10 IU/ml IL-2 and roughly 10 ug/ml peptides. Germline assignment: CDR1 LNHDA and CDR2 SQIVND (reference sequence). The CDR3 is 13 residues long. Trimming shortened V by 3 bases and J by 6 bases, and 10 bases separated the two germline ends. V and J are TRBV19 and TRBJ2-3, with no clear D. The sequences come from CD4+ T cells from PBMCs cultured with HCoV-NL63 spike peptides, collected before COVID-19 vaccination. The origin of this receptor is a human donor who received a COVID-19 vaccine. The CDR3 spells CASSITAHDTQYF. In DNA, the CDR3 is TGTGCCAGTAGTATCACGGCTCACGATACGCAGTATTTT.